This is a list of T cell receptor beta chains from one sample in a study of blood T cell repertoires in COVID-19. The repertoire was sequenced with immunoSEQ multiplex PCR; TCRdb's copy has only in-frame clones and lacks some. Altogether approximately 360,000 clones are present, more than 75% being singletons, with the ten largest covering around 1.9%. The sequencing input was PBMCs or T cells enriched from blood (not recorded which). Every receptor here comes from a man aged 40-49 years in a cohort exposed to, infected with or recovered from COVID-19 (not recorded which). Both conserved end residues are part of each CDR3. The order of the fields is clone size, D gene, J gene, V gene, CDR3 protein, CDR3 DNA. The D gene is left open where the match is weak. For some rows the clone size is stated as once, few or many, or as a class when expanded; others skip it.

clone_size: -
d_call: -
j_call: TRBJ2-7
v_call: TRBV4-1
cdr3_aa: CASSQALGGEQYF
cdr3_nt: TGCGCCAGCAGCCAAGCTCTTGGAGGCGAGCAGTACTTC

clone_size: -
d_call: -
j_call: TRBJ1-5
v_call: TRBV30
cdr3_aa: CAWSVWDIEHF
cdr3_nt: TGTGCCTGGAGTGTTTGGGACATAGAGCATTTT

clone_size: -
d_call: TRBD2
j_call: TRBJ2-1
v_call: TRBV18
cdr3_aa: CASSPPSAGVYNEQFF
cdr3_nt: TGTGCCAGCTCACCACCGTCAGCGGGGGTCTACAATGAGCAGTTCTTC

clone_size: -
d_call: -
j_call: TRBJ1-1
v_call: TRBV30
cdr3_aa: CAWSEQGYTEAFF
cdr3_nt: TGTGCCTGGAGTGAACAGGGTTACACTGAAGCTTTCTTT

clone_size: -
d_call: -
j_call: TRBJ1-5
v_call: TRBV2
cdr3_aa: CASSERGAGNQPQHF
cdr3_nt: TGTGCCAGCAGTGAACGCGGGGCAGGGAATCAGCCCCAGCATTTT

clone_size: few
d_call: TRBD2
j_call: TRBJ2-3
v_call: TRBV7-2
cdr3_aa: CASSYVGGAGYTQYF
cdr3_nt: TGTGCCAGCAGCTACGTGGGGGGAGCGGGATATACGCAGTATTTT

clone_size: -
d_call: -
j_call: TRBJ1-6
v_call: TRBV19
cdr3_aa: CASSIGQGISPLHF
cdr3_nt: TGTGCCAGTAGTATTGGTCAGGGGATTTCACCCCTCCACTTT

clone_size: -
d_call: TRBD1
j_call: TRBJ1-2
v_call: TRBV15
cdr3_aa: CATSRGGTDNYGYTF
cdr3_nt: TGTGCCACCAGCAGAGGTGGGACAGACAACTATGGCTACACCTTC

clone_size: -
d_call: TRBD1
j_call: TRBJ2-2
v_call: TRBV7-6
cdr3_aa: CASRYTGGDDLIAGELFF
cdr3_nt: TGTGCCAGCAGATACACAGGGGGCGACGATTTGATCGCCGGGGAGCTGTTTTTT

clone_size: -
d_call: -
j_call: TRBJ1-4
v_call: TRBV18
cdr3_aa: CASSPSETQGLYF
cdr3_nt: TGTGCCAGCTCACCATCGGAAACCCAGGGACTCTATTTT

clone_size: -
d_call: -
j_call: TRBJ2-7
v_call: TRBV6-5
cdr3_aa: CASRKEVAGYEQYF
cdr3_nt: TGTGCCAGCAGGAAGGAGGTTGCGGGCTACGAGCAGTACTTC

clone_size: -
d_call: -
j_call: TRBJ2-7
v_call: TRBV24-1
cdr3_aa: CATSQGGGYEQYF
cdr3_nt: TGTGCCACCAGTCAGGGAGGGGGTTACGAGCAGTACTTC

clone_size: -
d_call: -
j_call: TRBJ2-2
v_call: TRBV28
cdr3_aa: CASSYYRANTGELFF
cdr3_nt: TGTGCCAGCAGTTACTACAGGGCTAACACCGGGGAGCTGTTTTTT

clone_size: -
d_call: -
j_call: TRBJ1-1
v_call: TRBV27
cdr3_aa: CASKYNTEAFF
cdr3_nt: TGTGCCAGCAAATATAACACTGAAGCTTTCTTT

clone_size: -
d_call: -
j_call: TRBJ1-1
v_call: TRBV13
cdr3_aa: CASSAGRPNTEAFF
cdr3_nt: TGTGCCAGCAGCGCGGGACGGCCAAACACTGAAGCTTTCTTT

clone_size: -
d_call: TRBD2
j_call: TRBJ2-7
v_call: TRBV3-1/TRBV3-2
cdr3_aa: CASSSVAGNYEQYF
cdr3_nt: TGTGCCAGCAGCTCCGTAGCGGGAAACTACGAGCAGTACTTC

clone_size: -
d_call: TRBD2
j_call: TRBJ2-2
v_call: TRBV4-1
cdr3_aa: CASSQAGLAGVGTGELFF
cdr3_nt: TGCGCCAGCAGCCAAGCGGGACTAGCGGGAGTGGGGACCGGGGAGCTGTTTTTT

clone_size: -
d_call: -
j_call: TRBJ2-7
v_call: TRBV4-1
cdr3_aa: CASSQGRQDRPTSYEQYF
cdr3_nt: TGCGCCAGCAGCCAAGGGCGCCAGGATCGCCCTACTTCCTACGAGCAGTACTTC

clone_size: -
d_call: -
j_call: TRBJ2-7
v_call: TRBV6-1
cdr3_aa: CASSEAWHYEQYF
cdr3_nt: TGTGCCAGCAGTGAAGCCTGGCACTACGAGCAGTACTTC

clone_size: -
d_call: TRBD1
j_call: TRBJ2-7
v_call: TRBV10-3
cdr3_aa: CAISESGTGNYVEQYF
cdr3_nt: TGTGCCATCAGTGAGTCGGGGACAGGCAATTACGTCGAGCAGTACTTC

clone_size: once
d_call: TRBD1
j_call: TRBJ1-6
v_call: TRBV7-9
cdr3_aa: CASSTPGQGSYNSPLHF
cdr3_nt: TGTGCCAGCAGCACTCCGGGACAGGGGTCCTATAATTCACCCCTCCACTTT

clone_size: once
d_call: TRBD2
j_call: TRBJ2-1
v_call: TRBV19
cdr3_aa: CASRTLAGGTKQFF
cdr3_nt: TGTGCCAGTAGAACACTAGCGGGAGGAACCAAGCAGTTCTTC

clone_size: -
d_call: -
j_call: TRBJ2-1
v_call: TRBV7-6
cdr3_aa: CASSLGSVQAYNEQFF
cdr3_nt: TGTGCCAGCAGCTTAGGTTCGGTTCAAGCCTACAATGAGCAGTTCTTC

clone_size: -
d_call: TRBD1
j_call: TRBJ2-7
v_call: TRBV5-1
cdr3_aa: CASSGGTGGFGYEQYF
cdr3_nt: TGCGCCAGCAGCGGAGGGACAGGGGGGTTTGGCTACGAGCAGTACTTC

clone_size: few
d_call: TRBD1
j_call: TRBJ2-1
v_call: TRBV12-5
cdr3_aa: CASGLVQGAYNEQFF
cdr3_nt: TGTGCTAGTGGTTTGGTACAGGGGGCCTACAATGAGCAGTTCTTC

clone_size: -
d_call: TRBD1
j_call: TRBJ2-3
v_call: TRBV5-1
cdr3_aa: CASSEGTGGTDTQYF
cdr3_nt: TGCGCCAGCAGCGAGGGGACAGGGGGTACAGATACGCAGTATTTT